This paragraph covers one T cell receptor (beta chain) sequence. The source of the sample is a study of OX40 agonist ivuxolimab in advanced cancers. The overall study: Of the participants, roughly 40% had some prior anti-PD-1, anti-PD-L1 or anti-CTLA-4 therapy, which was allowed.

This CDR3 region has 16 residues. The trim removed 2 bases at V and 1 base at J, leaving 5 bases unmatched. Germline CDR1 LNHDA, CDR2 SQIVND (reference sequence). Profiled with immunoSEQ multiplex PCR; TCRdb holds only in-frame clones, not every one. In the table there are 48,000 or so clones, around nine tenths of which are singletons. The sequence was collected from an adult with an advanced solid tumor such as melanoma, head and neck, liver or kidney cancer. V and J are TRBV19 and TRBJ1-1; 9 bases map to TRBD1. The sample here was CD4+ or CD8+ T cells sorted from blood, taken in a trial of the OX40 agonist ivuxolimab. The CDR3 sequence is CASSIRDRVANTEAFF. CDR3 DNA sequence: TGTGCCAGTAGTATAAGGGACAGGGTGGCGAACACTGAAGCTTTCTTT.